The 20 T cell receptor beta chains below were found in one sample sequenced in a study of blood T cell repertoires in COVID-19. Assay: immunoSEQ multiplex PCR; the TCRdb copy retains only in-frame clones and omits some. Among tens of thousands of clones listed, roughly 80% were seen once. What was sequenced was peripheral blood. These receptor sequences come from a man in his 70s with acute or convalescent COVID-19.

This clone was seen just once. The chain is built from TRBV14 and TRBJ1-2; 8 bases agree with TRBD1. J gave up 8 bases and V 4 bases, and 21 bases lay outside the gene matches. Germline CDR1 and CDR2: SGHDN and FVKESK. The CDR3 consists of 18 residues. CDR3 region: CASSRKGQGAPGYWGYTF. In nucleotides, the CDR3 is TGTGCCAGCAGCCGTAAGGGGCAGGGGGCCCCTGGCTATTGGGGCTACACCTTC.

The CDR3 here is CASSPGLAGNEQFF. Here the CDR3 DNA reads TGTGCCAGCAGCCCGGGACTAGCGGGCAATGAGCAGTTCTTC. The V gene is TRBV11-3, the J gene TRBJ2-1; 12 positions match TRBD2. This CDR3 has 14 amino acids. V was clipped by 5 bases and J by 6 bases; unmatched bases: 2. CDR1 and CDR2 (germline): SGHNT, YENEEA.

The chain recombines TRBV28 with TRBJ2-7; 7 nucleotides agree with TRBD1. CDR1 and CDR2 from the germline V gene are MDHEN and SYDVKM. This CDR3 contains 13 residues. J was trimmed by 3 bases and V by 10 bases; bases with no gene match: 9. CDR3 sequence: CATYGTVDYEQYF. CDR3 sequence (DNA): TGTGCCACCTACGGGACAGTTGACTACGAGCAGTACTTC.

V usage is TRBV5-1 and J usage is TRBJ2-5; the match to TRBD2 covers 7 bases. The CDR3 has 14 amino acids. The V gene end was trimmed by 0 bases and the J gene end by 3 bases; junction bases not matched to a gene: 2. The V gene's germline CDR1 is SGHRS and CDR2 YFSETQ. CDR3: CASSLASGKETQYF. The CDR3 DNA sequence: TGCGCCAGCAGCTTGGCTAGCGGTAAAGAGACCCAGTACTTC.

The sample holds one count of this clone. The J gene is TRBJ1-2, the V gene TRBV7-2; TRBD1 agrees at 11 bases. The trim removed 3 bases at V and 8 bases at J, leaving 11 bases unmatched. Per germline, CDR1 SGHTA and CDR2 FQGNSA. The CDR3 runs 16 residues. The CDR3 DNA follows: TGTGCCAGCAGCTTTCGGACAGGGGGCAGGGTTGAAGGCTACACCTTC. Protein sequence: CASSFRTGGRVEGYTF.

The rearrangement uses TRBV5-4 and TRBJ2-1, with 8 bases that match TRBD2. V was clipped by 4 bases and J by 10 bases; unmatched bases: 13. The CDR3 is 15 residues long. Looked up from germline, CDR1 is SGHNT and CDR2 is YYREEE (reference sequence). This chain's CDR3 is CASSRELAGLKEQFF. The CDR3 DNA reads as TGTGCCAGCAGCCGGGAGTTAGCGGGACTGAAGGAGCAGTTCTTC.

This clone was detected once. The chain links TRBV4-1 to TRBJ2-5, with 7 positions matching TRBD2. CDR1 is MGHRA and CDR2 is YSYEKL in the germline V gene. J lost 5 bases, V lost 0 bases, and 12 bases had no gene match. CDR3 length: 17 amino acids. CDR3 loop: CASSQEAVASGRETQYF. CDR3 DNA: TGCGCCAGCAGCCAAGAGGCAGTTGCTAGCGGTCGGGAGACCCAGTACTTC.

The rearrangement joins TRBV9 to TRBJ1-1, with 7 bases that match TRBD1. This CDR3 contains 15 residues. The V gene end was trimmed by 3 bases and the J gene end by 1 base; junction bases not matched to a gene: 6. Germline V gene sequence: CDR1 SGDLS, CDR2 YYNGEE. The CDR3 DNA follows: TGTGCCAGCAGCGCACAGGGGAGAGGGAACACTGAAGCTTTCTTT. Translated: CASSAQGRGNTEAFF.

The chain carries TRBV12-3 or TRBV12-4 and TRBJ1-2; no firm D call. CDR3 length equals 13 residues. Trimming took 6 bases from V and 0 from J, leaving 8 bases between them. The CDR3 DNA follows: TGTGCCAGCAGAGGACTGACTAACTATGGCTACACCTTC. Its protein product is CASRGLTNYGYTF.

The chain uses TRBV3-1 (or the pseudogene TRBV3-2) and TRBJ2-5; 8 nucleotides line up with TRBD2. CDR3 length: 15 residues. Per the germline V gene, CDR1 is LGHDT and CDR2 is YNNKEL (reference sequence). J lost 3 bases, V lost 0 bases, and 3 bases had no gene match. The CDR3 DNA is TGTGCCAGCAGCCAAGACCCGACTAGCGAAGAGACCCAGTACTTC. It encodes CASSQDPTSEETQYF.

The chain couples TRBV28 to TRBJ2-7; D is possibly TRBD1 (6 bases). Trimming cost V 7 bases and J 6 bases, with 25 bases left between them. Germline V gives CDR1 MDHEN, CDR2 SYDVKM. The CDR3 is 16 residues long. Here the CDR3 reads CASIDFSQRLGGEQYF. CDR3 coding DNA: TGTGCCAGCATAGACTTCTCCCAGAGATTAGGGGGCGAGCAGTACTTC.

Here the CDR3 DNA reads TGTGCCAGCAGTTTGCCAGGGGGCGCTGAGACCCAGTACTTC. Translation: CASSLPGGAETQYF. The rearrangement uses TRBV28 and TRBJ2-5; 8 nucleotides align to TRBD1. The CDR3 runs to 14 residues. Germline CDR1 reads MDHEN; CDR2 reads SYDVKM. The V gene end was trimmed by 3 bases and the J gene end by 5 bases; junction bases not matched to a gene: 5.

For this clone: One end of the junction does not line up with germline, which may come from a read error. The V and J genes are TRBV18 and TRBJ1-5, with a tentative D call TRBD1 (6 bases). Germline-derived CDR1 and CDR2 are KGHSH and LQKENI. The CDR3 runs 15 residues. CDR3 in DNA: TGCGACTACCGCGCGAGACAGGATAGCAATCAGCCCCAGCATTTT. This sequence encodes CDYRARQDSNQPQHF.

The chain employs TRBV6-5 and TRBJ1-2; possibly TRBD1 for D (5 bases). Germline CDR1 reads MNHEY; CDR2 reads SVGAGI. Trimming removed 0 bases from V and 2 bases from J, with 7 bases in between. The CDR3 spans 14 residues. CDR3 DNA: TGTGCCAGCAGTTACTCGGGGGGGAACTATGGCTACACCTTC. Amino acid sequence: CASSYSGGNYGYTF.

Here the CDR3 DNA reads TGTGCCAGCAGCCCAGACTTAGGGGGATGGCAGTACTTC. Protein: CASSPDLGGWQYF. The chain uses TRBV7-2 and TRBJ2-4, with D possibly being TRBD1 (6 bases). From germline, CDR1 is SGHTA and CDR2 FQGNSA. V was shortened by 5 bases and J by 13 bases, with 18 bases between the two germline ends. The CDR3 has 13 residues.

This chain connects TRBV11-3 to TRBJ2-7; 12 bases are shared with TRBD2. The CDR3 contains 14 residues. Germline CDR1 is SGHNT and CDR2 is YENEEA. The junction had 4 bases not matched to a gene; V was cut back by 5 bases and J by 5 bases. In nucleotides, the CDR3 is TGTGCCAGCAGCCCGACTAGCGGGAGAGACGAGCAGTACTTC. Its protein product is CASSPTSGRDEQYF. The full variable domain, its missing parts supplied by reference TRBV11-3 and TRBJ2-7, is EAGVVQSPRYKIIEKKQPVAFWCNPISGHNTLYWYLQNLGQGPELLIRYENEEAVDDSQLPKDRFSAERLKGVDSTLKIQPAELGDSAVYLCASSPTSGRDEQYFGPGTRLTVT.

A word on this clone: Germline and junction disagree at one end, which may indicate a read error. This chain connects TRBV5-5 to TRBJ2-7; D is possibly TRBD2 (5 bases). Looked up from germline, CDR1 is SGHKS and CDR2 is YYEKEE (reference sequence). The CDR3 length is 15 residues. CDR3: CASSLGLAYSYEQYF. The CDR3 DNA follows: TGTGCCAGCAGTTTGGGCCTAGCTTATTCCTACGAGCAGTACTTC.

The CDR3 sequence: CASSYSPSNYGYTF. The CDR3 bases are TGTGCCAGCAGTTACTCCCCAAGCAACTATGGCTACACCTTC. This chain uses TRBV6-5 with TRBJ1-2; no definite D call. The CDR3 loop spans 14 amino acids. Germline CDR1 and CDR2: MNHEY and SVGAGI. V was pared by 0 bases and J by 2 bases, with 7 bases between.

As DNA, the CDR3 is TGTGCCAGCAGCGGGACAGGGGGAGAGACCCAGTACTTC. It is translated as CASSGTGGETQYF. This sequence joins TRBV28 and TRBJ2-5; 11 nucleotides align to TRBD1. Germline-derived CDR1 and CDR2 are MDHEN and SYDVKM. CDR3 size: 13 residues. V lost 6 bases to trimming and J lost 4 bases; unmatched junction nucleotides: 1.

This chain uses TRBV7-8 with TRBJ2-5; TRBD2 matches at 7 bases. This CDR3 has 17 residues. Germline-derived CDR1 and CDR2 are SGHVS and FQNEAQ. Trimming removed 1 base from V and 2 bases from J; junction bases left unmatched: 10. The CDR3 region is CASSLGILAKAQETQYF. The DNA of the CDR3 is TGTGCCAGCAGCTTAGGTATACTAGCGAAGGCTCAAGAGACCCAGTACTTC.